The TCR beta chain under discussion was sequenced for a study of shared clonotypes between healthy human individuals. For each subset, genomic DNA was distributed in equal portions over several immunoSEQ plates. Assay used: immunoSEQ multiplex PCR; TCRdb lists only in-frame clones, some missing. In the table there are about 490,000 clones, over 60% of which are singletons. About 90 million PBMCs were counted before genomic DNA extraction. This CDR3 is 18 amino acids long. From germline, CDR1 is SEHNR and CDR2 FQNEAQ (reference sequence). V was clipped by 5 bases and J by 4 bases; unmatched bases: 14. The clonotype was recovered from a woman between 35 and 50 years old in good health. Some clones in this sample may be carry-over from other donors' samples. The rearrangement uses TRBV7-9 and TRBJ1-2; 12 bases align to TRBD1. The specimen was PBMCs. The CDR3 is CASSPGRDRGLLGYGYTF. CDR3 coding DNA: TGTGCCAGCAGCCCGGGCCGGGACAGGGGGCTCTTAGGCTATGGCTACACCTTC.